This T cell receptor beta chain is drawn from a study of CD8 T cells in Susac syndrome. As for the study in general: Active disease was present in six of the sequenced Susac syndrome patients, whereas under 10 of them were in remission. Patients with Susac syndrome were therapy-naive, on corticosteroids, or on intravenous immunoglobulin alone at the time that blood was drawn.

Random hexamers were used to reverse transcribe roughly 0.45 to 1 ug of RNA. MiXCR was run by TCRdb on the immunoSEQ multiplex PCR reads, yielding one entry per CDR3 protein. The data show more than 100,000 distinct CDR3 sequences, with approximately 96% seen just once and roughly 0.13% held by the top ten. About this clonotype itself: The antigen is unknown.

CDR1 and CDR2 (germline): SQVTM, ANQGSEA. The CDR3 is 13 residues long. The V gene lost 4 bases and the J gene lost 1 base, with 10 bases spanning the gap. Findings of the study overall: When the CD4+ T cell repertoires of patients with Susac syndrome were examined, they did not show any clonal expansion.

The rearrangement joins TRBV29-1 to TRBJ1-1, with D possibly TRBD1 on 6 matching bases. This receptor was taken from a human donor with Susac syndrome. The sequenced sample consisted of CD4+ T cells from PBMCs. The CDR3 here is CSVVKTGNTEAFF. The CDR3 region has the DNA TGCAGCGTTGTAAAGACAGGGAACACTGAAGCTTTCTTT.